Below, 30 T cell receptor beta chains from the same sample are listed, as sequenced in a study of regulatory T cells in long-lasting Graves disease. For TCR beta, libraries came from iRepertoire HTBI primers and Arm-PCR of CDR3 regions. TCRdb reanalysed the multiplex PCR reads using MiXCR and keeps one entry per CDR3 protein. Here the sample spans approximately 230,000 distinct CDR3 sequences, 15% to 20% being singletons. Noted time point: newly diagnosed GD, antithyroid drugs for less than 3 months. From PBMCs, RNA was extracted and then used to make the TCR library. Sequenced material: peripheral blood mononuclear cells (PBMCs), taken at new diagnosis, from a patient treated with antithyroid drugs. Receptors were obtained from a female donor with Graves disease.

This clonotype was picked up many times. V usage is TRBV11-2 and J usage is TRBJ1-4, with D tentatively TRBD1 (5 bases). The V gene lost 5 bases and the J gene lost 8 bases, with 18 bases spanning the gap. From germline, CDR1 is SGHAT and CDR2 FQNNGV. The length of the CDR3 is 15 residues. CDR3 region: CASSGSRGGREKLFF. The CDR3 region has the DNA TGTGCCAGCAGCGGGTCGCGTGGGGGACGGGAAAAACTGTTTTTT.

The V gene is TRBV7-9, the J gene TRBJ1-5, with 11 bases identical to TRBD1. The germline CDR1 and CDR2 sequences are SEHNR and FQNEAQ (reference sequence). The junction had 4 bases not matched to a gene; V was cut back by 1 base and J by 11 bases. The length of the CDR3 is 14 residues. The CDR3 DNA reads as TGTGCCAGCAGCTTAGGCGGGACAGGGGGATCCCAGCATTTT. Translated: CASSLGGTGGSQHF.

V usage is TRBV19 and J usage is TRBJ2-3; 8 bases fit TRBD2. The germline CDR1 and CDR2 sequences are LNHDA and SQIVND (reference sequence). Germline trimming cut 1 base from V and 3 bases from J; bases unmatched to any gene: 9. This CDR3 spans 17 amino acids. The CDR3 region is CASSIGPGTRPTDTQYF. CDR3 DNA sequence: TGTGCCAGTAGTATAGGTCCCGGGACTAGACCAACAGATACGCAGTATTTT.

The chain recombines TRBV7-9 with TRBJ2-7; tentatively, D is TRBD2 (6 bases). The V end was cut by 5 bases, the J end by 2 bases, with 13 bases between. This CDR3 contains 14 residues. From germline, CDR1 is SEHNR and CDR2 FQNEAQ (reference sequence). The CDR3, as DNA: TGTGCCAGCAGCCATGGGGACTTGACCTACGAGCAGTACGTC. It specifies CASSHGDLTYEQYV.

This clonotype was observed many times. This CDR3 is CASSDLGAGWDTEAFF. CDR3 coding DNA: TGTGCCAGTAGCGATTTGGGGGCGGGATGGGACACTGAAGCTTTCTTT. V gene TRBV19 combines with J gene TRBJ1-1, with D possibly matching TRBD1 (6 bases). The CDR3 runs to 16 residues. Per the germline V gene, CDR1 is LNHDA and CDR2 is SQIVND (reference sequence). Deletions cut 6 bases from V and 3 bases from J, with 20 bases between. The full variable domain, with the rest looked up from reference TRBV19 and TRBJ1-1, is DGGITQSPKYLFRKEGQNVTLSCEQNLNHDAMYWYRQDPGQGLRLIYYSQIVNDFQKGDIAEGYSVSREKKESFPLTVTSAQKNPTAFYLCASSDLGAGWDTEAFFGQGTRLTVV.

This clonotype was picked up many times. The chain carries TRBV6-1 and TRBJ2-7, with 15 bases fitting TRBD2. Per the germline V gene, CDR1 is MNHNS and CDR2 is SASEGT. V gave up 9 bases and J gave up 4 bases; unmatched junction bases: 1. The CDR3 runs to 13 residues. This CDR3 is CASGLAGGYEQYF. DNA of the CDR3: TGTGCCAGTGGACTAGCGGGAGGGTACGAGCAGTACTTC.

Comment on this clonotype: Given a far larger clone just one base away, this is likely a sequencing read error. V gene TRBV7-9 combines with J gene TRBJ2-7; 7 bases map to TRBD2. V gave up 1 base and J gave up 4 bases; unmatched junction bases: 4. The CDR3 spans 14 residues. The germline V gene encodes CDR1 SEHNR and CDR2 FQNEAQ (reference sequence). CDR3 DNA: TGTGCCAGCAGCTTAGTGGGAGGGCAGTACGAGCAGTACTTC. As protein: CASSLVGGQYEQYF.

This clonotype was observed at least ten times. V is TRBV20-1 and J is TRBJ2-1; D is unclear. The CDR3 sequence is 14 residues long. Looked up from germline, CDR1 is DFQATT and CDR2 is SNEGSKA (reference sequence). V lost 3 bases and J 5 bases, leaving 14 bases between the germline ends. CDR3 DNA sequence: TGCAGTGCTAGGCCGCCGGGCCCAAACAATGAGCAGTTCTTC. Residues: CSARPPGPNNEQFF.

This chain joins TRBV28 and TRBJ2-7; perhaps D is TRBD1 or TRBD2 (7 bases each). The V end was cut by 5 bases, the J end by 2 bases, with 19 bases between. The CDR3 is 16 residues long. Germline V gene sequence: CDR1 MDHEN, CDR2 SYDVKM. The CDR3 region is CASSPGGVAGTYEQYF. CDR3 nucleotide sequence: TGTGCCAGCAGTCCAGGGGGGGTAGCGGGCACCTACGAGCAGTACTTC.

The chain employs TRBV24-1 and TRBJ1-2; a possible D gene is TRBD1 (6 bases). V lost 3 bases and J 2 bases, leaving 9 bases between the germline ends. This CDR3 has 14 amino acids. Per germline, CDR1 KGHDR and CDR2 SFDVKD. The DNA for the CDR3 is TGTGCCACCAGTGATCAAACAGGGAACTATGGCTACACCTTC. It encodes CATSDQTGNYGYTF.

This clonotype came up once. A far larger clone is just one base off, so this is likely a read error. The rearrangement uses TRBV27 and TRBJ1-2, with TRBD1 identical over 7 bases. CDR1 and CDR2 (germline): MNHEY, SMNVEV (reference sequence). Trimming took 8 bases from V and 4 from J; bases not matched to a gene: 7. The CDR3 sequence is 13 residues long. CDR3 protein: CASATRTGYGYTF. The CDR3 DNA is TGTGCCAGCGCAACCCGGACAGGCTATGGCTACACCTTC.

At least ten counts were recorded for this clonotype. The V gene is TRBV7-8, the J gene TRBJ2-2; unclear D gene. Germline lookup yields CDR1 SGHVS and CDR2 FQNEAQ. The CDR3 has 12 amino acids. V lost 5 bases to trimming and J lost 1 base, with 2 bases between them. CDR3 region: CASSMNTGELFF. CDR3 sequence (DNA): TGTGCCAGCAGCATGAACACCGGGGAGCTGTTTTTT.

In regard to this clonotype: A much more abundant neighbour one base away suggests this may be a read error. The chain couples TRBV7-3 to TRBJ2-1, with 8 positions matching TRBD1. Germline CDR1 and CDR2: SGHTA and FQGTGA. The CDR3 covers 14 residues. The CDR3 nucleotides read TGTGCCAGCAGCCTCGACAGGGGACACAATGAGCCGTTCTTC. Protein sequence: CASSLDRGHNEPFF.

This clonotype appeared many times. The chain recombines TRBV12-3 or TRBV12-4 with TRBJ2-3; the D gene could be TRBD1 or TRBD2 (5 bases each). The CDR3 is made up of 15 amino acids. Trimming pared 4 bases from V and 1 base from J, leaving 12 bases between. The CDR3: CASSYPGARTDTQYF. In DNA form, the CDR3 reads TGTGCCAGCAGTTACCCCGGGGCGCGCACAGATACGCAGTATTTT.

CDR3 in amino acids: CASSQVGGDSPLHF. In DNA, the CDR3 is TGTGCCAGCAGCCAAGTCGGGGGGGATTCACCCCTCCACTTT. This chain joins TRBV3-1 and TRBJ1-6; D perhaps matches TRBD1 (5 bases). Germline assignment: CDR1 LGHDT and CDR2 YNNKEL (reference sequence). Trimming took off 1 base at V and 8 bases at J, with 9 bases between the two ends. The CDR3 consists of 14 residues.

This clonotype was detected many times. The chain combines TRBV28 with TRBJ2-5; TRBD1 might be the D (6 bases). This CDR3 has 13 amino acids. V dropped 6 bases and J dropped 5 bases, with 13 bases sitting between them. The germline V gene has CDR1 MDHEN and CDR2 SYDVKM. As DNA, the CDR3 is TGTGCCAGCAGCCTCGGGACACCCGAGACCCAGTACTTC. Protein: CASSLGTPETQYF.

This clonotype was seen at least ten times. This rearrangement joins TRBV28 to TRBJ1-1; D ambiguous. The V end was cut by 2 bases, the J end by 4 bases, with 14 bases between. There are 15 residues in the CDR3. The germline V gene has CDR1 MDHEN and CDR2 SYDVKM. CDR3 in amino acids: CASSLDGISATEAFF. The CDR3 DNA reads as TGTGCCAGCAGTTTAGACGGGATTAGCGCCACTGAAGCTTTCTTT.

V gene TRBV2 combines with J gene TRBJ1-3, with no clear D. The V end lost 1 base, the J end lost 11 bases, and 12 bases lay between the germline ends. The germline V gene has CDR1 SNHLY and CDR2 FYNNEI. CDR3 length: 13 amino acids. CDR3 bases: TGTGCCAGCAGTGAAGGGTGGAGGAGGCCCATATATTTT. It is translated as CASSEGWRRPIYF.

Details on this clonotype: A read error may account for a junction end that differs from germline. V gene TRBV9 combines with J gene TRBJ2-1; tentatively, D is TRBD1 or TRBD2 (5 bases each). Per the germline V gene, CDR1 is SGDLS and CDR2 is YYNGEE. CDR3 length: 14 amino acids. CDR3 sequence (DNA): TGTGCCAGCAGCGAAGGTTGGGGGTGGAATGAGCAGCTCTTC. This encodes CASSEGWGWNEQLF.

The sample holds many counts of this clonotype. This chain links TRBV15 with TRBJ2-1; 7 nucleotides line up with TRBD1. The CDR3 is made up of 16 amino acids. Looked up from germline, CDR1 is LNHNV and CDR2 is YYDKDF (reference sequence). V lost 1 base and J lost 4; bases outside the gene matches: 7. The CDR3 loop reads CATSRARQGIYNEQFF. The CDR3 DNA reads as TGTGCCACCAGCAGAGCTCGACAGGGAATATACAATGAGCAGTTCTTC. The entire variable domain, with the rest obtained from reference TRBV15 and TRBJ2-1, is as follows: DAMVIQNPRYQVTQFGKPVTLSCSQTLNHNVMYWYQQKSSQAPKLLFHYYDKDFNNEADTPDNFQSRRPNTSFCFLDIRSPGLGDTAMYLCATSRARQGIYNEQFFGPGTRLTVL.

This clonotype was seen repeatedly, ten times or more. The CDR3 loop reads CASSSRTSGTASYEQYF. CDR3 DNA: TGTGCCAGCAGTTCGCGAACCTCCGGGACGGCCAGCTACGAGCAGTACTTC. This sequence joins TRBV27 and TRBJ2-7; D is perhaps TRBD1 or TRBD2 (5 bases each). The CDR3 spans 17 residues. The V end was cut by 4 bases, the J end by 3 bases, with 22 bases between. Germline assignment: CDR1 MNHEY and CDR2 SMNVEV (reference sequence).

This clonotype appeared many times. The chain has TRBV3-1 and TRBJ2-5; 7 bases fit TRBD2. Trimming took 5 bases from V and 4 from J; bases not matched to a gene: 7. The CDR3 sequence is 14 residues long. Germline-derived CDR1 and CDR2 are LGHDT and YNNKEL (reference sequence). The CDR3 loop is CASSGSGTGETQYF. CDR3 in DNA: TGTGCCAGCAGCGGCAGCGGGACCGGAGAGACCCAGTACTTC.

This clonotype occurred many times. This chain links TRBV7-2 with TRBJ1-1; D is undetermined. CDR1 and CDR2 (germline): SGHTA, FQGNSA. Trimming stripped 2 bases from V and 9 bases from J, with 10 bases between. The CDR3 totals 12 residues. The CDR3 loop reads CASSLTVSQAFF. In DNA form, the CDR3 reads TGTGCCAGCAGCTTAACCGTATCGCAAGCTTTCTTT.

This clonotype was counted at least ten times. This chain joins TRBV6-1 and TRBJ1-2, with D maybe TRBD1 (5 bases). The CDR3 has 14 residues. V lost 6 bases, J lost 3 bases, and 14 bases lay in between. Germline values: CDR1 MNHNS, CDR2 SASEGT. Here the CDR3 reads CASSRTRLYYGYTF. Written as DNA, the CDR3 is TGTGCCAGCAGCCGGACAAGACTATACTATGGCTACACCTTC.

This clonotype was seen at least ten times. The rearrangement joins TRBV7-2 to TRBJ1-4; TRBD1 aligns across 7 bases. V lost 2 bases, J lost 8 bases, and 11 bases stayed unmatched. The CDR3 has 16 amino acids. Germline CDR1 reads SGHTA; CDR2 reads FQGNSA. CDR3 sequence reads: CASSLHFSTGDEKLFF. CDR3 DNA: TGTGCCAGCAGCTTACATTTCAGTACAGGGGACGAAAAACTGTTTTTT. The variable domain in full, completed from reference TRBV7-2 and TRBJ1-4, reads GAGVSQSPSNKVTEKGKDVELRCDPISGHTALYWYRQSLGQGLEFLIYFQGNSAPDKSGLPSDRFSAERTGGSVSTLTIQRTQQEDSAVYLCASSLHFSTGDEKLFFGSGTQLSVL.

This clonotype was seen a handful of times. The CDR3 sequence: CSARDLGAPSEQYF. The CDR3 bases are TGCAGTGCTAGAGATCTCGGGGCGCCGTCCGAGCAGTACTTC. This chain connects TRBV20-1 to TRBJ2-7; D possibly uses TRBD1 or TRBD2 (5 bases each). From germline, CDR1 is DFQATT and CDR2 SNEGSKA (reference sequence). V lost 0 bases and J 6 bases, leaving 15 bases between the germline ends. This CDR3 has 14 residues.

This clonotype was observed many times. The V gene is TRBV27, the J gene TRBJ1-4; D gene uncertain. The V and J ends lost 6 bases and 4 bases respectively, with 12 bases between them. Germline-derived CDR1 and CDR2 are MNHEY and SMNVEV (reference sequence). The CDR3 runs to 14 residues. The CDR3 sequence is CASRPWEVNEKLFF. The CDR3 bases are TGTGCCAGCAGGCCCTGGGAAGTTAATGAAAAACTGTTTTTT.

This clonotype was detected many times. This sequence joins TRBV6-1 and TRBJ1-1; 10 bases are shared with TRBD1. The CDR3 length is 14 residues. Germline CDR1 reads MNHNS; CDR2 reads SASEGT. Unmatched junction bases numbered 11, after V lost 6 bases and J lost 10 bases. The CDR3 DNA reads TGTGCCAGCAGCCACCGGACAGGGGGATACTTAGCTTTCTTT. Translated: CASSHRTGGYLAFF.

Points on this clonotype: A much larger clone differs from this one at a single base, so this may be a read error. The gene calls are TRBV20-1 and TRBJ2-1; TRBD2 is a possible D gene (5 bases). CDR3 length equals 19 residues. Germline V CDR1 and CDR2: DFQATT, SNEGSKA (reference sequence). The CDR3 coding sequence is TGCAGTGCTAGAATCCCCGTCCCATCGGTTAGCGTCTCCCACAATGAGCAGTTCTTC. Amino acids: CSARIPVPSVSVSHNEQFF.

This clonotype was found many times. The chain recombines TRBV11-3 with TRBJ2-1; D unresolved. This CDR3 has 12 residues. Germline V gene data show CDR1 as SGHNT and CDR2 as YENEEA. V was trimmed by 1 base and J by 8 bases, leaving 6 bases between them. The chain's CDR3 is CASSLVSDEQFF. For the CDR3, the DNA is TGTGCCAGCAGCTTAGTGTCTGATGAGCAGTTCTTC.